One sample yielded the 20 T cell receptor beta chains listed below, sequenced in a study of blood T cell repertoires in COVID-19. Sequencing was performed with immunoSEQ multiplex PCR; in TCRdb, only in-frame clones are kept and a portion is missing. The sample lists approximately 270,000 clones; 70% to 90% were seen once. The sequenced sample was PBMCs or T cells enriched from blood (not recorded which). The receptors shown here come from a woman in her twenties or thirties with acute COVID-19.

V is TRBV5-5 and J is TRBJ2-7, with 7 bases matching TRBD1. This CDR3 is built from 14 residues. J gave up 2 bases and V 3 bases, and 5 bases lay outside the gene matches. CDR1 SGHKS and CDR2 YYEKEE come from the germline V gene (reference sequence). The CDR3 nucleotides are TGTGCCAGCAGCTCTTCCGACAGGGCCTACGAGCAGTACTTC. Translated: CASSSSDRAYEQYF.

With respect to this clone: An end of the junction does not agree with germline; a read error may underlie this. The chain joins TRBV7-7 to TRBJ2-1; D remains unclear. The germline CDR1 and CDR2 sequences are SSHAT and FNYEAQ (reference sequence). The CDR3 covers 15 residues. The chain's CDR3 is CASSQDTAHYNEQFF. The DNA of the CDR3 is TGTGCTAGCAGCCAAGACACCGCTCACTACAATGAGCAGTTCTTC. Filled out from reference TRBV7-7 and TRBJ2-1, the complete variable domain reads GAGVSQSPRYKVTKRGQDVTLRCDPISSHATLYWYQQALGQGPEFLTYFNYEAQPDKSGLPSDRFSAERPEGSISTLTIQRTEQRDSAMYRCASSQDTAHYNEQFFGPGTRLTVL.

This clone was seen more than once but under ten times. CDR3: CASSPSGEAYGYTF. The CDR3 region has the DNA TGTGCCAGCAGCCCTTCGGGGGAAGCCTATGGCTACACCTTC. This sequence joins TRBV6-6 and TRBJ1-2, with D maybe TRBD1 (5 bases). V was shortened by 6 bases and J by 4 bases, with 15 bases between the two germline ends. CDR3 length: 14 amino acids. Germline CDR1 is MNHNY and CDR2 is SVGAGI (reference sequence).

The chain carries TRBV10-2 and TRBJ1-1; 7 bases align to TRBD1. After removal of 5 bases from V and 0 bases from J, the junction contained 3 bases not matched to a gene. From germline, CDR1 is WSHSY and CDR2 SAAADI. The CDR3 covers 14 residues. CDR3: CASSPGTVNTEAFF. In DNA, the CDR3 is TGCGCCAGCAGTCCCGGGACAGTGAACACTGAAGCTTTCTTT.

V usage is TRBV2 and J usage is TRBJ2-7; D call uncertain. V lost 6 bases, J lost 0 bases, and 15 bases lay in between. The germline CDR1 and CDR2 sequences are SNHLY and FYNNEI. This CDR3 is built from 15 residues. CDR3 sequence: CASSYSLAVSYEQYF. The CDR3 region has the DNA TGTGCCAGCAGCTACTCTCTGGCGGTCTCCTACGAGCAGTACTTC.

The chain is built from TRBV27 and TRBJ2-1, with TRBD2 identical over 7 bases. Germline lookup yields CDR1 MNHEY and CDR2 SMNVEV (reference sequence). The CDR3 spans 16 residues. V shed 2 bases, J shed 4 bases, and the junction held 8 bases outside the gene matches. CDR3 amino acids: CASSLAPGLPYNEQFF. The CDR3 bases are TGTGCCAGCAGTTTAGCTCCGGGACTACCTTACAATGAGCAGTTCTTC.

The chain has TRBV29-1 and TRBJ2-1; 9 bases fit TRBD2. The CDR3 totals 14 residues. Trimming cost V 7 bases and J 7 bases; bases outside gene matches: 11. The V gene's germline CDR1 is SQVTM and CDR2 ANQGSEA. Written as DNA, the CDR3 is TGCAGCGCTTCTATAGCGGGAGAGGGTAATGAGCAGTTCTTC. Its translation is CSASIAGEGNEQFF.

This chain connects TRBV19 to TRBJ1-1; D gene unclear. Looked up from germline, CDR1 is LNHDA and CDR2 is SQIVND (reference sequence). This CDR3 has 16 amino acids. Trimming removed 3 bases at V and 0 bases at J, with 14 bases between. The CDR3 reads CASSMGRLIMNTEAFF. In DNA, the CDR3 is TGTGCCAGTAGTATGGGGAGGCTTATAATGAACACTGAAGCTTTCTTT.

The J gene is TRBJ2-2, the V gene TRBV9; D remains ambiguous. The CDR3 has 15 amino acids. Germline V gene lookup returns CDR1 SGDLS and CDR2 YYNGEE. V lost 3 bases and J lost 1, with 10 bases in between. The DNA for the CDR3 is TGTGCCAGCAGCGGCCGAGCGCAGAACACCGGGGAGCTGTTTTTT. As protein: CASSGRAQNTGELFF.

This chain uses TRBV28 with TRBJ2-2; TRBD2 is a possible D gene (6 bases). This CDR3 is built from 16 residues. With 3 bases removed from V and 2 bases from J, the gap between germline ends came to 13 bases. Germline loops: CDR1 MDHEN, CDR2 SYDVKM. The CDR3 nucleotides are TGTGCCAGCAGTTTGGGACTTGGGGGAAACACCGGGGAGCTGTTTTTT. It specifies CASSLGLGGNTGELFF.

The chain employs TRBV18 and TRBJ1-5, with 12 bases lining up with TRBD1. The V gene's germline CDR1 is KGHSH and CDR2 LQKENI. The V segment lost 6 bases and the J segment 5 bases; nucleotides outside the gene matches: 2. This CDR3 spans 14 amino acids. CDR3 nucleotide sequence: TGTGCCAGCTCCGGGACAGGGGGCGATCAGCCCCAGCATTTT. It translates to CASSGTGGDQPQHF.

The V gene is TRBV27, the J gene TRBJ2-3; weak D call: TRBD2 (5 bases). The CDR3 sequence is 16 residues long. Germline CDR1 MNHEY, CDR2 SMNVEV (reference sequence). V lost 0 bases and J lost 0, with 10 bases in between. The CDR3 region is CASSLSGGFSTDTQYF. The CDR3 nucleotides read TGTGCCAGCAGTTTATCGGGCGGGTTTAGCACAGATACGCAGTATTTT.

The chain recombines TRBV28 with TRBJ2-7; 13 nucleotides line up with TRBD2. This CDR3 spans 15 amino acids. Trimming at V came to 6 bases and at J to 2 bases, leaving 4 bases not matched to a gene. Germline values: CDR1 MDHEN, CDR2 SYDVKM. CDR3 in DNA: TGTGCCAGCAGCCCTGGACTAGCGGGAGCCTACGAGCAGTACTTC. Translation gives CASSPGLAGAYEQYF.

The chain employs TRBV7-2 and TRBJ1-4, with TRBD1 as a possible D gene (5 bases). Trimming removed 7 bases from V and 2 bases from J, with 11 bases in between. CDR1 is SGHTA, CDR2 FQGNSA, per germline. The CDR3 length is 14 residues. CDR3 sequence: CASTTEGTNEKLFF. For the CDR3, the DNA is TGTGCCAGCACCACGGAGGGGACTAATGAAAAACTGTTTTTT.

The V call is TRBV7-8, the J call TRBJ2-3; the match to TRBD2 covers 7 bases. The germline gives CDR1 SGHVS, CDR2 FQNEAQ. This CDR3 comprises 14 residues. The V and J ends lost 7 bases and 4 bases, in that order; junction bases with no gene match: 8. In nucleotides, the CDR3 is TGTGCCAGCACCGGCGGGAGATCTGCAGATACGCAGTATTTT. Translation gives CASTGGRSADTQYF.

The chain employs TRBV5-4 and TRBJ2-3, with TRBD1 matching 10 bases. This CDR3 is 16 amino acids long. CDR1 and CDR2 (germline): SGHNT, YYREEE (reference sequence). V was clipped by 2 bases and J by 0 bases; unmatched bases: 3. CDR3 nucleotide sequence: TGTGCCAGCAGCTTACGGACAGGGGGGAGCACAGATACGCAGTATTTT. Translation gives CASSLRTGGSTDTQYF. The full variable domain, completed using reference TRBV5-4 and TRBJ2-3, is ETGVTQSPTHLIKTRGQQVTLRCSSQSGHNTVSWYQQALGQGPQFIFQYYREEENGRGNFPPRFSGLQFPNYSSELNVNALELDDSALYLCASSLRTGGSTDTQYFGPGTRLTVL.

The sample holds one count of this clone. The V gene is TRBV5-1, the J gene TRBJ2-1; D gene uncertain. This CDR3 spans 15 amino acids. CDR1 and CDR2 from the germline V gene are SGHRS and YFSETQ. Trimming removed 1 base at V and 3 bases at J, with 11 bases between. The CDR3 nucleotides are TGCGCCAGCAGCTTGCTAGAGAAGAGCTACAATGAGCAGTTCTTC. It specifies CASSLLEKSYNEQFF.

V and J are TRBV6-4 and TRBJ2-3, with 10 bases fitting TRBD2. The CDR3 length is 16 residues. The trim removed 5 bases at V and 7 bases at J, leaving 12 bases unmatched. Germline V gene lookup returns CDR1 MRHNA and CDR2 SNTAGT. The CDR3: CASSLGLAGVGHTQYF. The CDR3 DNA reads TGTGCCAGCAGTCTGGGCCTAGCGGGAGTGGGACATACGCAGTATTTT.

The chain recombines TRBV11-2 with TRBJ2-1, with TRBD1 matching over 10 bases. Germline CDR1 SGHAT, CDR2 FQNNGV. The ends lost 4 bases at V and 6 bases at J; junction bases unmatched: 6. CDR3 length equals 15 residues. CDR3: CASSWGQGNFNEQFF. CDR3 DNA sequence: TGTGCCAGCAGCTGGGGACAGGGGAACTTCAATGAGCAGTTCTTC.

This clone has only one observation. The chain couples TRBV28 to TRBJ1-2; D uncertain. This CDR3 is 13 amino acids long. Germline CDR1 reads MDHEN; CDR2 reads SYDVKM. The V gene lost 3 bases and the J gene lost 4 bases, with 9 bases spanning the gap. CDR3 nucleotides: TGTGCCAGCAGTTTTCGGTCGGTCTATGGCTACACCTTC. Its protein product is CASSFRSVYGYTF.